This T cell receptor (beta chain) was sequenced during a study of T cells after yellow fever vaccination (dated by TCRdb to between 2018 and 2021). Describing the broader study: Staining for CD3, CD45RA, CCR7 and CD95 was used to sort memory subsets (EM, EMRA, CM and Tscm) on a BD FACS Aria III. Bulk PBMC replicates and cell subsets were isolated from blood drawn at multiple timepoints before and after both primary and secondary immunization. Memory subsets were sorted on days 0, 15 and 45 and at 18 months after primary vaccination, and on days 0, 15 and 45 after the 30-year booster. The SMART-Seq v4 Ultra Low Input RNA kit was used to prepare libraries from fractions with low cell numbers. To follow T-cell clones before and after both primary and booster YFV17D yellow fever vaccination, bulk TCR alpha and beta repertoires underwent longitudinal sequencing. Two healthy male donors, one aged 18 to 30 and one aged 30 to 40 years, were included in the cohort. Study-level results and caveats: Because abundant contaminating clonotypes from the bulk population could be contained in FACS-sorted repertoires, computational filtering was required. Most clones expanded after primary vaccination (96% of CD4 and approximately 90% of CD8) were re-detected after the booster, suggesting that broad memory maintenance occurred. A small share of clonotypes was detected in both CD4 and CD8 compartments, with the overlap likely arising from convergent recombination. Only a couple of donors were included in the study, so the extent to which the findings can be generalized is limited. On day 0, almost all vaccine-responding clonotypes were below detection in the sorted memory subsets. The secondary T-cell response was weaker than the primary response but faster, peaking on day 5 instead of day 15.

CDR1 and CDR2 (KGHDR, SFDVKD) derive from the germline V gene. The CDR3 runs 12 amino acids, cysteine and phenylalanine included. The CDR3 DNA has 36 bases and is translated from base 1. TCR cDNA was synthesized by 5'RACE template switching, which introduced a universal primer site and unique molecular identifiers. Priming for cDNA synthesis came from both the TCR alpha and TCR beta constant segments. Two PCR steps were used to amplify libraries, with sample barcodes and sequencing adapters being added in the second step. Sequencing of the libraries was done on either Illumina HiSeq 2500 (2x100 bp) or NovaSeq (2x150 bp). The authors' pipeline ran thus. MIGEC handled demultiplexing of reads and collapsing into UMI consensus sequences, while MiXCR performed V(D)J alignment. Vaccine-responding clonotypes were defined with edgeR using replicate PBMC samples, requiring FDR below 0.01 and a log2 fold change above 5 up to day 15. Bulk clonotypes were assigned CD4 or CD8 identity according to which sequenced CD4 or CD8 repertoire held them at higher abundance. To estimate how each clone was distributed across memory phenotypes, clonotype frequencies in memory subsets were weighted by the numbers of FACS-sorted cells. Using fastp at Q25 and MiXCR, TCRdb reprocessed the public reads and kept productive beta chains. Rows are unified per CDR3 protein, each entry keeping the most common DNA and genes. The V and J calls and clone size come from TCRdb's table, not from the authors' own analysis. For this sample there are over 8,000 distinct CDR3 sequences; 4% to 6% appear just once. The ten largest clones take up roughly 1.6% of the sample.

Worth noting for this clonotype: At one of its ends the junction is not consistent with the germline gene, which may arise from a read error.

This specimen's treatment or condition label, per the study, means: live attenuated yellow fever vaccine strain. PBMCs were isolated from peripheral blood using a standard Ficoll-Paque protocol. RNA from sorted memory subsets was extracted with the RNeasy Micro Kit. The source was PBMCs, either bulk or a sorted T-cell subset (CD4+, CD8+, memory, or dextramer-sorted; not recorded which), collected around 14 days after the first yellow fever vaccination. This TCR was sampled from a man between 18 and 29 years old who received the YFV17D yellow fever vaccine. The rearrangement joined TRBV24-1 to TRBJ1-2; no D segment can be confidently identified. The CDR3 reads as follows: CAASEAKYGYTF. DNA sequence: TGTGCCGCCAGTGAAGCTAAGTATGGCTACACCTTC.